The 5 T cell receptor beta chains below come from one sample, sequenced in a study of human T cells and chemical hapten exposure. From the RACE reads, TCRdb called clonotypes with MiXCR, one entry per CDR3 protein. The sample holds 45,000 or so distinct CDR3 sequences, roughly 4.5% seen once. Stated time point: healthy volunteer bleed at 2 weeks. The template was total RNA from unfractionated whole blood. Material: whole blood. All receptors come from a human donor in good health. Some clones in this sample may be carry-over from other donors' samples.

CDR3 coding DNA: TGTGCCACCAGTGATTATAGCGCCGCGTTAGAGACCCAGTACTTC. Amino acids: CATSDYSAALETQYF. This chain links TRBV24-1 with TRBJ2-5; D possibly corresponds to TRBD2 (5 bases). The length of the CDR3 is 15 residues. Germline loops: CDR1 KGHDR, CDR2 SFDVKD. Trimming shortened V by 2 bases and J by 4 bases, and 13 bases separated the two germline ends.

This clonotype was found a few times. The CDR3 is CASSFIGTSGTDTQYF. CDR3 nucleotides: TGTGCCAGCAGCTTCATCGGCACTAGCGGCACAGATACGCAGTATTTT. The chain is built from TRBV7-9 and TRBJ2-3, with TRBD2 matching 7 bases. Germline lookup yields CDR1 SEHNR and CDR2 FQNEAQ (reference sequence). J was trimmed by 1 base and V by 3 bases; bases with no gene match: 7. The CDR3 has 16 residues.

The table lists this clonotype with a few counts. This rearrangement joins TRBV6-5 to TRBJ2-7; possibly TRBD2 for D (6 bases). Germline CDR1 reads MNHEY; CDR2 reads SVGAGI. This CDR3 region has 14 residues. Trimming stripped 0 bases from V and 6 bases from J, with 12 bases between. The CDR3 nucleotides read TGTGCCAGCAGTTACTCAGGGGCGGGGATCGAGCAGTACTTC. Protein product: CASSYSGAGIEQYF.

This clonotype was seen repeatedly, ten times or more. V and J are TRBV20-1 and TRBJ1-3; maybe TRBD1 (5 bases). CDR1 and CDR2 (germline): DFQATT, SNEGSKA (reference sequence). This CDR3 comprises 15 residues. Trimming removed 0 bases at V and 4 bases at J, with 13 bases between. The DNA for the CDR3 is TGCAGTGCTAGAGATTTTGGGACTGAGGGAAACACCATATATTTT. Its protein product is CSARDFGTEGNTIYF.

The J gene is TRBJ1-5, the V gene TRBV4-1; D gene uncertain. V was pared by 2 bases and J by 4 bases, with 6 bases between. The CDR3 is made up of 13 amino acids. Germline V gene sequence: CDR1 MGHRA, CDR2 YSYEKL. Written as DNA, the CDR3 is TGCGCCAGCAGCCAAAGGCCTAATCAGCCCCAGCATTTT. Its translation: CASSQRPNQPQHF.